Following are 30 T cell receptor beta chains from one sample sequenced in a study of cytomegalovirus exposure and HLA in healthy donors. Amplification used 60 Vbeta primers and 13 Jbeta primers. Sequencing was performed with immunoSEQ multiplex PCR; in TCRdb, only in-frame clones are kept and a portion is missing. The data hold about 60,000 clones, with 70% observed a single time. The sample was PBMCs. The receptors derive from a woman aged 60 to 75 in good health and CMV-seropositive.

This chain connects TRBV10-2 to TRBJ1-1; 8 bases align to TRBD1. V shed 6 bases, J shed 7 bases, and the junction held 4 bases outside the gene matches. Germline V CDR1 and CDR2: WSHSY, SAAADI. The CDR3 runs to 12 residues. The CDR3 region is CASRDGQGEAFF. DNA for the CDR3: TGCGCCAGCAGGGATGGACAGGGTGAAGCTTTCTTT.

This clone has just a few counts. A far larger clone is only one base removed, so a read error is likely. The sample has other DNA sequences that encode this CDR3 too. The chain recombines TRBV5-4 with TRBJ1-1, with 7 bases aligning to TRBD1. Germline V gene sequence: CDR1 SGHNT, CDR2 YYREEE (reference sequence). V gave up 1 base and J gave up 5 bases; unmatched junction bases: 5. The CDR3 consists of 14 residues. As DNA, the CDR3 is TGTGCCAGCAGCTTGCAGGGGGAGCGGACTGAAGCTTTCTTT. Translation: CASSLQGERTEAFF.

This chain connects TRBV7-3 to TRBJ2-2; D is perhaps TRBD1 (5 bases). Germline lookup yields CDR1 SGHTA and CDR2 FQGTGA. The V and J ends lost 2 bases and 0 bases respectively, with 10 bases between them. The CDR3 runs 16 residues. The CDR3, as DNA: TGTGCCAGCAGCTTAGGCAGGGCAGCGAACACCGGGGAGCTGTTTTTT. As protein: CASSLGRAANTGELFF.

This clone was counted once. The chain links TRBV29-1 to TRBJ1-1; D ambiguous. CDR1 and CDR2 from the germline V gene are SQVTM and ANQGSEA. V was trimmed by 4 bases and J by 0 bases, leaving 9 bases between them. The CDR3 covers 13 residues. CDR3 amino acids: CSVVWQMNTEAFF. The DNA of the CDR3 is TGCAGCGTTGTATGGCAGATGAACACTGAAGCTTTCTTT.

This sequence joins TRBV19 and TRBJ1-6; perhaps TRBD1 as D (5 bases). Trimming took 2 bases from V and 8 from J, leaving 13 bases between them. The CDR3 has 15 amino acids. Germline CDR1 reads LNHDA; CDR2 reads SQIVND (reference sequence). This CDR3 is CASSISGLQDSPLHF. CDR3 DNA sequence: TGTGCCAGTAGTATATCAGGACTACAGGATTCACCCCTCCACTTT.

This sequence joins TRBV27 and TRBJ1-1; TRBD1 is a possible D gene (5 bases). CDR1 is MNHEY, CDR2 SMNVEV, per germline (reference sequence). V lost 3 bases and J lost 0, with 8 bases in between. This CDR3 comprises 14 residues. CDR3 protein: CASSFIGVNTEAFF. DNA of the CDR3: TGTGCCAGCAGTTTCATAGGGGTGAACACTGAAGCTTTCTTT.

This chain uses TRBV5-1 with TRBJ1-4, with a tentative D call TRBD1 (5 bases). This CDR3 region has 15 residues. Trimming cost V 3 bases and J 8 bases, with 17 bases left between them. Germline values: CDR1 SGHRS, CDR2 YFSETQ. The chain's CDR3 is CASSSSGIEGEKLFF. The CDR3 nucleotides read TGCGCCAGCAGCTCATCAGGGATAGAAGGAGAAAAACTGTTTTTT.

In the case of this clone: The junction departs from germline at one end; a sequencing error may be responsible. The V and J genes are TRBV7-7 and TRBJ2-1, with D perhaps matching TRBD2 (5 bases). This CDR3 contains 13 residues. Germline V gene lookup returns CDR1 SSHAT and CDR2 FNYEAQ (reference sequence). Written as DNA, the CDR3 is TGTGCTAGCAGCCCGGGATTGACGAATGAGCAGTTCTTC. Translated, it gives CASSPGLTNEQFF.

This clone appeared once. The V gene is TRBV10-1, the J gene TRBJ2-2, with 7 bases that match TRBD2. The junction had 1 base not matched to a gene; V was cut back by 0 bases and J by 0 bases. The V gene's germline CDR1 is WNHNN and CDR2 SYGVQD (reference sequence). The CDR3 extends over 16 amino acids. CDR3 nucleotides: TGCGCCAGCAGTGAGTCTGCGGGGGCGAACACCGGGGAGCTGTTTTTT. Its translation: CASSESAGANTGELFF.

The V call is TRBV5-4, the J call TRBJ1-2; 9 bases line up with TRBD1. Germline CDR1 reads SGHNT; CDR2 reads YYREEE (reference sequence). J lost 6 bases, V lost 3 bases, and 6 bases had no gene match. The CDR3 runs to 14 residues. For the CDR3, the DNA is TGTGCCAGCAGCTCCGGGACAGGGACCAATGGCTACACCTTC. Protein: CASSSGTGTNGYTF.

CDR3 protein: CASSLANSETQYF. DNA for the CDR3: TGTGCCAGCAGCTTAGCAAACTCGGAGACCCAGTACTTC. This chain joins TRBV7-9 and TRBJ2-5; D unclear. Germline V gene lookup returns CDR1 SEHNR and CDR2 FQNEAQ (reference sequence). V dropped 0 bases and J dropped 5 bases, with 7 bases sitting between them. This CDR3 region has 13 residues.

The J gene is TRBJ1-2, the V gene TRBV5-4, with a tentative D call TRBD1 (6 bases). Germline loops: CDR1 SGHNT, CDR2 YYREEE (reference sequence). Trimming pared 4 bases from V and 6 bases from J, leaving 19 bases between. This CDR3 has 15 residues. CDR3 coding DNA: TGTGCCAGCAGCCCTATACCCCCAGGGGACGATGGCTACACCTTC. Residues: CASSPIPPGDDGYTF. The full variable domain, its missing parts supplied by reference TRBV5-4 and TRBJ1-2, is ETGVTQSPTHLIKTRGQQVTLRCSSQSGHNTVSWYQQALGQGPQFIFQYYREEENGRGNFPPRFSGLQFPNYSSELNVNALELDDSALYLCASSPIPPGDDGYTFGSGTRLTVV.

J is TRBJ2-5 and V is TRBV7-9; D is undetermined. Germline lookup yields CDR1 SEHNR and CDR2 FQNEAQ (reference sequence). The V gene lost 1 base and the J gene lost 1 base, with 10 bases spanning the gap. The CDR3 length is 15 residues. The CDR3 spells CASSLEATTQETQYF. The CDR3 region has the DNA TGTGCCAGCAGCTTAGAGGCGACAACCCAAGAGACCCAGTACTTC.

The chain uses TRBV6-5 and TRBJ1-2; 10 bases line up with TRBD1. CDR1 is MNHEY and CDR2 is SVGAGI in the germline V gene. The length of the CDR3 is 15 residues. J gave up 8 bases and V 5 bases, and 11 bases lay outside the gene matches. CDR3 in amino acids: CASSSTAGTGVGYTF. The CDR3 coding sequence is TGTGCCAGCAGTAGTACAGCCGGGACAGGGGTAGGCTACACCTTC.

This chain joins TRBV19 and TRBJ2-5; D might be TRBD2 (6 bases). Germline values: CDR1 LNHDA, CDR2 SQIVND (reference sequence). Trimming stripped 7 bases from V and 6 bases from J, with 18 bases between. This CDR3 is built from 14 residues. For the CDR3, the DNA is TGTGCCAGTAAGGCGGGGACCAGCGGAAAGACCCAGTACTTC. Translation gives CASKAGTSGKTQYF. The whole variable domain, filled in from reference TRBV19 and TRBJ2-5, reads DGGITQSPKYLFRKEGQNVTLSCEQNLNHDAMYWYRQDPGQGLRLIYYSQIVNDFQKGDIAEGYSVSREKKESFPLTVTSAQKNPTAFYLCASKAGTSGKTQYFGPGTRLLVL.

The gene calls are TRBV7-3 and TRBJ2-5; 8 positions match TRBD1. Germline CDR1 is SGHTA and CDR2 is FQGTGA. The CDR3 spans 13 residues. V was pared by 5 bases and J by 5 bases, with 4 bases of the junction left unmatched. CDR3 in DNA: TGTGCCAGCAGCATCGGACAGGGTGAGACCCAGTACTTC. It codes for CASSIGQGETQYF.

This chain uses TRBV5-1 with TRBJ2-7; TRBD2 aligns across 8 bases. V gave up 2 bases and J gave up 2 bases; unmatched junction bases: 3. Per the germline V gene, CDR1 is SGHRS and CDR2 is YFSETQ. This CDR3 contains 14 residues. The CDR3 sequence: CASSFTSGTYEQYF. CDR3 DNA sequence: TGCGCCAGCAGCTTCACTAGCGGAACCTACGAGCAGTACTTC.

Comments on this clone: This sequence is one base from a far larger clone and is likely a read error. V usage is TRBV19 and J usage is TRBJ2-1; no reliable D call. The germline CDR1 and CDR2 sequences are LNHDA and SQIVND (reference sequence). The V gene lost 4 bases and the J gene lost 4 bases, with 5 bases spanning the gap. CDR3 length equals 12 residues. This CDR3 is CASSTGYNEQFF. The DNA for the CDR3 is TGTGCCAGTAGTACCGGGTACAATGAGCAGTTCTTC.

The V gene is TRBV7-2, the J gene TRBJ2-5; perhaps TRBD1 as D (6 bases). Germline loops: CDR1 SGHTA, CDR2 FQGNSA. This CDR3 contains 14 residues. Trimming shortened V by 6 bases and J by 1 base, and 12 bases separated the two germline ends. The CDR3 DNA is TGTGCCAGCAGTCCGACCAGGGGCCAAGAGACCCAGTACTTC. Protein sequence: CASSPTRGQETQYF.

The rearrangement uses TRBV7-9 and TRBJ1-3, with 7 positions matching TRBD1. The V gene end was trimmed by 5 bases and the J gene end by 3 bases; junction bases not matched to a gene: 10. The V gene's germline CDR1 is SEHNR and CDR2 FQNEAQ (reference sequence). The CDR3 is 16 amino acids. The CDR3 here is CASSPRDRVYGNTIYF. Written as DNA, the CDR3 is TGTGCCAGCAGCCCCCGTGACAGGGTATATGGAAACACCATATATTTT.

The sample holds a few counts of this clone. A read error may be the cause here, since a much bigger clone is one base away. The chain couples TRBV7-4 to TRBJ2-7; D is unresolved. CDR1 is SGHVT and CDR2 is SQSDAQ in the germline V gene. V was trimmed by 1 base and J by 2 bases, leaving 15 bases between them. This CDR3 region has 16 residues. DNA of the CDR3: TGTGCCAGCAGCTTAGAGTCGAGTCGAAAGCCCTACGAGCAGTACTTC. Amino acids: CASSLESSRKPYEQYF.

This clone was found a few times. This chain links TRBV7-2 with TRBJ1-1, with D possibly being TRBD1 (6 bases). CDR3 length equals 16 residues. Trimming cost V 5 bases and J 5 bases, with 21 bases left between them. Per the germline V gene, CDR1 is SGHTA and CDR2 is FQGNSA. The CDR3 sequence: CASSLGGSGLRTEAFF. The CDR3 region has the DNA TGTGCCAGCAGCCTAGGGGGTTCAGGGCTGCGGACTGAAGCTTTCTTT.

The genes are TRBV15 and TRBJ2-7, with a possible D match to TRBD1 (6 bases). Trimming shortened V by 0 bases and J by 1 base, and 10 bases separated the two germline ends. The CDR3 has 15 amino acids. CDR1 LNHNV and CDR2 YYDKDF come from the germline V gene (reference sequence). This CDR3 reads CATSRDGTPSYEQYF. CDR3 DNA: TGTGCCACCAGCAGAGATGGGACACCGTCCTACGAGCAGTACTTC. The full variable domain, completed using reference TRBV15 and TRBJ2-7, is DAMVIQNPRYQVTQFGKPVTLSCSQTLNHNVMYWYQQKSSQAPKLLFHYYDKDFNNEADTPDNFQSRRPNTSFCFLDIRSPGLGDTAMYLCATSRDGTPSYEQYFGPGTRLTVT.

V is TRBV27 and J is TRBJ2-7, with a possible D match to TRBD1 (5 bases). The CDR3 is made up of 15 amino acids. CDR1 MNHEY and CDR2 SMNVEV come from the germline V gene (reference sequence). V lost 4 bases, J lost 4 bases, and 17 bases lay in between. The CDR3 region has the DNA TGTGCCAGCAGTTCCCCCCGGACACCTAGTTACGAGCAGTACTTC. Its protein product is CASSSPRTPSYEQYF.

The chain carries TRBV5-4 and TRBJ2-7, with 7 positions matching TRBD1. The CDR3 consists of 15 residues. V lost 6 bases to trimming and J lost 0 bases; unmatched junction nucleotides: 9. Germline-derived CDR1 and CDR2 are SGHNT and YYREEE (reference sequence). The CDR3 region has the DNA TGTGCCAGCACCGACCCCCGGGACAGCTCCTACGAGCAGTACTTC. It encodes CASTDPRDSSYEQYF.

CDR3 coding DNA: TGTGCCAGCAGCTTCTTAGCGGCAGCTGGGACCGGGGAGCTGTTTTTT. The encoded protein is CASSFLAAAGTGELFF. J is TRBJ2-2 and V is TRBV7-2; a possible D gene is TRBD2 (6 bases). The CDR3 has 16 amino acids. Germline V gene data show CDR1 as SGHTA and CDR2 as FQGNSA. Trimming cost V 3 bases and J 5 bases, with 16 bases left between them.

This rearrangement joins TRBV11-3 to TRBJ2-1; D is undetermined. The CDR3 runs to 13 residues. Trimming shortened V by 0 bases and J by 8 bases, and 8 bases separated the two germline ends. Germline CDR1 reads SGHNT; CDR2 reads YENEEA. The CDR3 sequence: CASSLDEIHEQFF. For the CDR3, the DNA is TGTGCCAGCAGCTTAGATGAGATCCATGAGCAGTTCTTC.

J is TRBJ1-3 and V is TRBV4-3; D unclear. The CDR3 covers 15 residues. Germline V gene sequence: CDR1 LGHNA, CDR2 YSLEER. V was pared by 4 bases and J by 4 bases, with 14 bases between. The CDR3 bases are TGCGCCAGCAGCCGAGATACTGTATCCGGAAACACCATATATTTT. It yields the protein CASSRDTVSGNTIYF.

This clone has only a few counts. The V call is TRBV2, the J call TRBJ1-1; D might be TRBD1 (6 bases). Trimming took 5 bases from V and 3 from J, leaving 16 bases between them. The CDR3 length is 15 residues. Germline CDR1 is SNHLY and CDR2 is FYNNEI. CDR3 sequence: CASSPLQGSYTEAFF. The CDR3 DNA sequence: TGTGCCAGCAGTCCGTTACAGGGATCTTACACTGAAGCTTTCTTT. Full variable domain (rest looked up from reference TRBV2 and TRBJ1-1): EPEVTQTPSHQVTQMGQEVILRCVPISNHLYFYWYRQILGQKVEFLVSFYNNEISEKSEIFDDQFSVERPDGSNFTLKIRSTKLEDSAMYFCASSPLQGSYTEAFFGQGTRLTVV.

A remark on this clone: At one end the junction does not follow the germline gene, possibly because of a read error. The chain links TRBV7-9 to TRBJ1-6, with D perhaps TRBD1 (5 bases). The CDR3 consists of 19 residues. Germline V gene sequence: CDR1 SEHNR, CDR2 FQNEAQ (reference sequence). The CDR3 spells CSSSPPQERGSSYNSPLHF. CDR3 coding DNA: TGTTCCAGCAGCCCCCCCCAGGAGCGGGGGAGCTCCTATAATTCACCCCTCCACTTT.